The entry that follows covers one T cell receptor beta chain sequence. The data are from a study of blood T cell repertoires in COVID-19. Participants in the exposed group had met a COVID-19 case in the 2 weeks before joining the study. Germline CDR1 and CDR2: SGHTA and FQGNSA. J was trimmed by 6 bases and V by 5 bases; bases with no gene match: 3. The CDR3 sequence is 14 residues long. Data came from immunoSEQ multiplex PCR; TCRdb stores just in-frame clones and leaves some out. The sample contains 200,000 to 300,000 clones, 85% to 90% of which appear only once. The V and J genes are TRBV7-2 and TRBJ2-2; 10 nucleotides match TRBD2. This TCR was sampled from a man aged 45-65 years who had been exposed to COVID-19. The sequenced sample consisted of PBMCs or T cells enriched from blood (not recorded which). CDR3 sequence: CASSDGLAAGELFF. The CDR3 DNA reads as TGTGCCAGCAGCGATGGACTAGCGGCCGGGGAGCTGTTTTTT.